This T cell receptor (beta chain) was identified in a study of cytomegalovirus exposure and HLA in healthy donors. The germline V gene has CDR1 DFQATT and CDR2 SNEGSKA (reference sequence). This CDR3 is 11 amino acids long. The ends were cut back, 4 bases at V and 4 bases at J, with 7 bases in the middle. In the PCR, 60 Vbeta and 13 Jbeta primers were used. Sequenced by immunoSEQ multiplex PCR; TCRdb stores in-frame clones only, minus some. This sample has about 120,000 clones, with about two thirds found just once. This sequence originates from a man between 25 and 39 years old in good health and CMV-seronegative. The genes are TRBV20-1 and TRBJ1-1, with D unclear. The source material was PBMCs. The CDR3, as DNA: TGCAGTGCTACCTCCGGCACTGAAGCTTTCTTT. Its translation is CSATSGTEAFF.